One T cell receptor (beta chain) is described in this entry. The antigen is unknown. One entry per CDR3 protein, called by TCRdb with MiXCR from the reads. The sample carries hundreds of thousands of distinct CDR3 sequences, about 33% recorded once. CDR3 size: 14 residues. Trimming left V 5 bases short and J 8 bases short, with 16 bases between. CDR1 is MDHEN, CDR2 SYDVKM, per germline. This sample was included in a study of T cell repertoires in cytomegalovirus infection. Whole-study findings and limits: Ex vivo responses were dominated by HLA-C-restricted CMV-specific TCR beta clonotypes. CMV carriers having the relevant HLA were flagged by cumulative public TCR beta family frequency.

The sample consisted of cultured PBMCs, taken from culture after CMV antigen stimulation. The V call is TRBV28, the J call TRBJ2-1, with D uncertain. This sequence originates from a human donor in good health (CMV status not recorded). Some clones in this sample may be carry-over from other donors' samples. The CDR3 nucleotides read TGTGCCAGCAGTATCCAGCCCCTGGGCGATGAGCAGTTCTTC. Amino acid sequence: CASSIQPLGDEQFF.